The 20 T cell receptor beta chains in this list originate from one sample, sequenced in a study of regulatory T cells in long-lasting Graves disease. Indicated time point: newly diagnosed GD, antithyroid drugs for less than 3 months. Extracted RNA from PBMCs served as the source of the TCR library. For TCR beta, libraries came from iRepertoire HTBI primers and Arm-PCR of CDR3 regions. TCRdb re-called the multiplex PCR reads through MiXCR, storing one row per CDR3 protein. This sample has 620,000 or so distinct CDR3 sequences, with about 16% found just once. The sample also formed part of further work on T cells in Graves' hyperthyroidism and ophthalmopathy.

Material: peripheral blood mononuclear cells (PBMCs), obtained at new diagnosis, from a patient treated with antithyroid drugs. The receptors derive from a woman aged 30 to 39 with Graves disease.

CDR3 sequence: CASSQWGAKTEAFF. DNA of the CDR3: TGTGCCAGCAGCCAGTGGGGGGCAAAGACTGAAGCTTTCTTT. The chain carries TRBV5-6 and TRBJ1-1; D perhaps matches TRBD1 (6 bases). Deletions cut 4 bases from V and 5 bases from J, with 15 bases between. CDR1 and CDR2 (germline): SGHDT, YYEEEE. This CDR3 is 14 amino acids long.

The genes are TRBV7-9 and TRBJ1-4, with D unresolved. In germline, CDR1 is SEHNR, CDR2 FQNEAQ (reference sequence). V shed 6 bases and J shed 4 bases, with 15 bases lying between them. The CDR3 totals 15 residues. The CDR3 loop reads CASRDYSSVNEKLFF. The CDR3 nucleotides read TGTGCCAGCAGGGATTATTCTTCCGTTAATGAAAAACTGTTTTTT.

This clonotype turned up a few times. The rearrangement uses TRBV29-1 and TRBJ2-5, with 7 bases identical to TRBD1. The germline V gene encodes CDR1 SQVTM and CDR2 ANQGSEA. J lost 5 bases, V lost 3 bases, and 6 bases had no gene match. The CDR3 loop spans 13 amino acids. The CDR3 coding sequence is TGCAGCGTTGATAGGGGCAGGGGGGAGACCCAGTACTTC. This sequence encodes CSVDRGRGETQYF.

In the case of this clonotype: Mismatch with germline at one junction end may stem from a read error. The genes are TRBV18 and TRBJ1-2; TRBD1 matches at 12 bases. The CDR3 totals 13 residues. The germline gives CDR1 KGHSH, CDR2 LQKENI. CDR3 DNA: TGTGCCAGCGCGGGACAGGGGGCCTCTGGCTACGCCTTC. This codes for CASAGQGASGYAF.

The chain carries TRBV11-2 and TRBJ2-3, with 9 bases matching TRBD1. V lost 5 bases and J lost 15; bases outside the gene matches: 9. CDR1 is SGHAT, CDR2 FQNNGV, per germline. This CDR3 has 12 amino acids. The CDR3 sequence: CASSAGTGREYF. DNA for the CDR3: TGTGCCAGCAGCGCCGGGACAGGGAGGGAATATTTT.

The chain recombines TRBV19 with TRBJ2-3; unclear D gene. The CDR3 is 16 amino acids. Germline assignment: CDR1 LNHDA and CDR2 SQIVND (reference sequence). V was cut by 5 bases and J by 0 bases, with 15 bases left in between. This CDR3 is CASSGVYESSTDTQYF. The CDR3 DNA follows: TGTGCCAGTAGTGGTGTCTACGAATCTAGCACAGATACGCAGTATTTT.

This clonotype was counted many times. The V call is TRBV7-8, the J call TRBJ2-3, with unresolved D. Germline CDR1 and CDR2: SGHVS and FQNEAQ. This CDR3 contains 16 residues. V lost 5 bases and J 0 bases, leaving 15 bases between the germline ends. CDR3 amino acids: CASSPFTATSTDTQYF. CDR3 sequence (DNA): TGTGCCAGCAGCCCATTTACAGCGACTAGCACAGATACGCAGTATTTT.

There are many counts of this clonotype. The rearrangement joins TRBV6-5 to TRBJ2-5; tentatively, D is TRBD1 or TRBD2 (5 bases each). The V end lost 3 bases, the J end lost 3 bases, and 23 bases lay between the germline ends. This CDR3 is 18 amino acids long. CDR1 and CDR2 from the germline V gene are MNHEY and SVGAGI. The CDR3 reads CASSYFSESGLGEETQYF. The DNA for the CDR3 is TGTGCCAGCAGTTATTTCTCGGAGTCAGGGTTGGGAGAAGAGACCCAGTACTTC.

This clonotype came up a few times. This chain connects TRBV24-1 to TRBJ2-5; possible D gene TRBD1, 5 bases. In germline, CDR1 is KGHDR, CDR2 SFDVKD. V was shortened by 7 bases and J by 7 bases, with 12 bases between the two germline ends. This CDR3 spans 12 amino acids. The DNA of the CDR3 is TGTGCCACCAGGCAGGGTTATGGGACCCAGTACTTC. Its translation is CATRQGYGTQYF.

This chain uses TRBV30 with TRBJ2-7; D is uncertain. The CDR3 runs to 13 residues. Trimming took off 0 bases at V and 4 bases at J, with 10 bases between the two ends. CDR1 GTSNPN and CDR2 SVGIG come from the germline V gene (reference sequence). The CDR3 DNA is TGTGCCTGGAGTGTACTTTGGAGATACGAGCAGTACTTC. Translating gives CAWSVLWRYEQYF.

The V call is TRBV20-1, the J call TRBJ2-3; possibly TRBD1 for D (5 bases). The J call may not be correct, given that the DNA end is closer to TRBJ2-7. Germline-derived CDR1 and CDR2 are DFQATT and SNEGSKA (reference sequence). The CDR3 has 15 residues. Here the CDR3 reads CSASSLHRSFYEQYF. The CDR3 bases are TGCAGTGCTAGTTCCCTCCACAGGTCTTTCTACGAGCAGTACTTC.

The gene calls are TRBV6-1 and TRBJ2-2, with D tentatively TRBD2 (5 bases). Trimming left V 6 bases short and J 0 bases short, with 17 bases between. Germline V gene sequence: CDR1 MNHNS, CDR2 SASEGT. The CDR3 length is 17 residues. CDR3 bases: TGTGCCAGCAGACAACAAAGGCTAGCTGCGAACACCGGGGAGCTGTTTTTT. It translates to CASRQQRLAANTGELFF.

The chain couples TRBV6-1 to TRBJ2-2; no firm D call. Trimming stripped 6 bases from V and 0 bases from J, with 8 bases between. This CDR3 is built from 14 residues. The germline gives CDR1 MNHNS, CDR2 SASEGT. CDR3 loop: CASRAGPNTGELFF. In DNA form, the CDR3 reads TGTGCCAGCAGGGCCGGCCCGAACACCGGGGAGCTGTTTTTT.

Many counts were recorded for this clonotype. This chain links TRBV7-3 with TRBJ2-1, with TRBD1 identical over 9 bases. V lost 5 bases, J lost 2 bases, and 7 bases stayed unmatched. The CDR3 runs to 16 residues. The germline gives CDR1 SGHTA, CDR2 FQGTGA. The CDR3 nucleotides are TGTGCCAGCAGCCCTCAGACAGGGGGAACCTACAATGAGCAGTTCTTC. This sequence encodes CASSPQTGGTYNEQFF.

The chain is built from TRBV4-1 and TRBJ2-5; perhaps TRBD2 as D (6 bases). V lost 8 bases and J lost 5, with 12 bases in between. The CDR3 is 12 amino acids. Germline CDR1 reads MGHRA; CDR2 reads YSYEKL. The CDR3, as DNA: TGCGCCAGCCGGGGGTTCGAGGAGACCCAGTACTTC. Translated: CASRGFEETQYF.

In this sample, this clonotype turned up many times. The CDR3 bases are TGTGCCAGCAGCTTATCGGCCCAAGAGACCCAGTACTTC. As protein: CASSLSAQETQYF. The V gene is TRBV7-3, the J gene TRBJ2-5; no clear D. V gave up 2 bases and J gave up 1 base, with 5 bases separating them. The CDR3 extends over 13 amino acids. Germline-derived CDR1 and CDR2 are SGHTA and FQGTGA.

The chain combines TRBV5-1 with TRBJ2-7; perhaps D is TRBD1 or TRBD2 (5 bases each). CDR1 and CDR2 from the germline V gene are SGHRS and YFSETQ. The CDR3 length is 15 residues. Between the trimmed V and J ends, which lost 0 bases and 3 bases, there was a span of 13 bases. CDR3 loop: CASSLVMGTRYEQYF. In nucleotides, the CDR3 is TGCGCCAGCAGCTTGGTTATGGGGACGCGCTACGAGCAGTACTTC.

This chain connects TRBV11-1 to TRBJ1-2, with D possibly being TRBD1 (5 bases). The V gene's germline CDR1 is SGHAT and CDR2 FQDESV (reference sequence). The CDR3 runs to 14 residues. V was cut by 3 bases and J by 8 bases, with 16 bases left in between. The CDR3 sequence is CASSLASAGRGYTF. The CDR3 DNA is TGTGCCAGCAGCTTGGCCTCGGCAGGGAGAGGCTACACCTTC. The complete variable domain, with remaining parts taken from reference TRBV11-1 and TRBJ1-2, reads EAEVAQSPRYKITEKSQAVAFWCDPISGHATLYWYRQILGQGPELLVQFQDESVVDDSQLPKDRFSAERLKGVDSTLKIQPAELGDSAMYLCASSLASAGRGYTFGSGTRLTVV.

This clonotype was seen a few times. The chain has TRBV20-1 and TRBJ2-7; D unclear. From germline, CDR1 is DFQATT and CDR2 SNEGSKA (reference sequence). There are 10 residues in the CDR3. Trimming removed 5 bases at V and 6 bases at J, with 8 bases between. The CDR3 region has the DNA TGCAGTGCTTACCGACGCGAGCAGTACTTC. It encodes CSAYRREQYF.

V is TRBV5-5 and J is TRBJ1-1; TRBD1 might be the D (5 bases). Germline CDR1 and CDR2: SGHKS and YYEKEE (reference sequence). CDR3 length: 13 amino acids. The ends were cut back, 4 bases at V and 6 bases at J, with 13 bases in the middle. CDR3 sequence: CASSTGTYAEAFF. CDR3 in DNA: TGTGCCAGCAGCACCGGGACTTACGCTGAAGCTTTCTTT.